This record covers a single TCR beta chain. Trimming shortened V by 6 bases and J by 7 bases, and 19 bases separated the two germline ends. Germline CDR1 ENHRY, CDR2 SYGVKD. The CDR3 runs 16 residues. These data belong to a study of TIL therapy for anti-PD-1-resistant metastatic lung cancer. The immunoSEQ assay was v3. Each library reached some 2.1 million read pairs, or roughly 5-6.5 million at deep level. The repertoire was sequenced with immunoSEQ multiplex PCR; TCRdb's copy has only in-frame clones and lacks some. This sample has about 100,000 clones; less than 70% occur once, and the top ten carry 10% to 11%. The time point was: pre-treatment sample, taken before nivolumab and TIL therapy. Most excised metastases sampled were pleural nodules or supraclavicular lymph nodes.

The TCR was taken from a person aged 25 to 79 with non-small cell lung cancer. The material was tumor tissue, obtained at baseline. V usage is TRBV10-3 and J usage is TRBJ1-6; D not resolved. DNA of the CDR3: TGTGCCATCAGCGGGCCCCAGGCTCCACCGAATTCACCCCTCCACTTT. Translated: CAISGPQAPPNSPLHF.